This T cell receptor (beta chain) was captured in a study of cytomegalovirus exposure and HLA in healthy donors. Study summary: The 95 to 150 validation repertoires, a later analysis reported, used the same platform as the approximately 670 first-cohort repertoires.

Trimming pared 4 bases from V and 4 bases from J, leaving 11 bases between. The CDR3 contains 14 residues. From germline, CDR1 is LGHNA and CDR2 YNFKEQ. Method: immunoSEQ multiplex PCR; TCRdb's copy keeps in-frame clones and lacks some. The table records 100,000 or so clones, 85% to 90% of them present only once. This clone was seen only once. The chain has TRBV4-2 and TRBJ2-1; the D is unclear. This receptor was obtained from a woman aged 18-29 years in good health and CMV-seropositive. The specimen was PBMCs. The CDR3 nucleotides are TGTGCCAGCAGCCCCTCCTCCAGTTACAATGAGCAGTTCTTC. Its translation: CASSPSSSYNEQFF.